The clone carrying this T cell receptor beta chain has ten or more counts. The time point is: newly diagnosed GD, antithyroid drugs for less than 3 months. The TCR library was made from RNA that had been extracted from PBMCs in TRIzol. The source of the sample is a study of regulatory T cells in long-lasting Graves disease. From germline, CDR1 is LNHDA and CDR2 SQIVND (reference sequence). V was clipped by 5 bases and J by 2 bases, with 9 bases between them. The CDR3 is 13 amino acids. For TCR beta, libraries came from iRepertoire HTBI primers and Arm-PCR of CDR3 regions. TCRdb re-called the multiplex PCR reads through MiXCR, storing one row per CDR3 protein. The table has 350,000 to 450,000 distinct CDR3 sequences, approximately 15% seen once. Another study also made use of these data, one on T cells in Graves' hyperthyroidism and ophthalmopathy. In that study: With the HTBI primer set, the TCR CDR3 went through a first round of RT-PCR.

The sequence came from a woman between 40 and 55 years old with Graves disease. The rearrangement uses TRBV19 and TRBJ2-5; no clear D gene. The specimen comprised peripheral blood mononuclear cells (PBMCs), sampled at new diagnosis, from a patient treated with antithyroid drugs. DNA of the CDR3: TGTGCCAGTAGTTTTGGGATTCAAGAGACCCAGTACTTC. Residues: CASSFGIQETQYF.